This TCR beta chain was captured by sequencing in a study of T cells of healthy individuals. This clonotype has only one observation. The CDR3 loop spans 14 amino acids. V was cut by 6 bases and J by 5 bases, with 16 bases left in between. In TCRdb, the 5' RACE reads were re-called with MiXCR into one record per CDR3 protein. The sample includes about 96,000 distinct CDR3 sequences, about 16% of them seen just once. This sequence joins TRBV12-3 or TRBV12-4 and TRBJ1-2, with D possibly being TRBD1 (5 bases). The sequence came from a human donor in good health. The CDR3 is CASSRNQGGYGYTF. DNA for the CDR3: TGTGCCAGCAGCCGAAATCAGGGAGGGTATGGCTACACCTTC.